What follows are 22 T cell receptor beta chains derived from one specimen sequenced in a study of blood T cell repertoires in COVID-19. This table comes from immunoSEQ multiplex PCR, and its TCRdb copy is limited to in-frame clones, with some not included. The table records some 120,000 clones, approximately 91% of them present only once. The sequencing sample was made of peripheral blood. The receptors were gathered from an elderly woman with acute or convalescent COVID-19.

The gene calls are TRBV4-3 and TRBJ2-7, with D possibly being TRBD1 (6 bases). The ends were cut back, 0 bases at V and 2 bases at J, with 11 bases in the middle. Germline V lookup: CDR1 LGHNA, CDR2 YSLEER. This CDR3 has 15 amino acids. The CDR3 region has the DNA TGCGCCAGCAGCCAAGAGAGGACAGAGGCCTACGAGCAGTACTTC. Translating gives CASSQERTEAYEQYF.

The sample holds one count of this clone. The chain links TRBV19 to TRBJ2-3; D is perhaps TRBD1 (5 bases). The CDR3 sequence is 14 residues long. V dropped 4 bases and J dropped 1 base, with 9 bases sitting between them. The germline V gene encodes CDR1 LNHDA and CDR2 SQIVND (reference sequence). The DNA of the CDR3 is TGTGCCAGTAGTAGACGACAGCGCACAGATACGCAGTATTTT. Its translation is CASSRRQRTDTQYF.

This rearrangement joins TRBV19 to TRBJ1-1; perhaps TRBD1 as D (6 bases). The CDR3 length is 14 residues. V lost 6 bases to trimming and J lost 3 bases, with 14 bases between them. In germline, CDR1 is LNHDA, CDR2 SQIVND (reference sequence). The CDR3: CASSKDSRDTEAFF. The CDR3 coding sequence is TGTGCCAGTAGCAAGGACAGTCGGGACACTGAAGCTTTCTTT.

The rearrangement links TRBV5-1 to TRBJ2-7, with 10 bases that match TRBD2. This CDR3 is built from 18 residues. Losses at the gene ends were 2 bases for V and 4 bases for J; bases not matched to a gene: 15. In germline, CDR1 is SGHRS, CDR2 YFSETQ. CDR3 residues: CASSFSSGRAGGGYEQYF. Written as DNA, the CDR3 is TGCGCCAGCAGCTTTTCGAGCGGGAGGGCCGGTGGTGGTTACGAGCAGTACTTC.

This chain uses TRBV3-1 (or the pseudogene TRBV3-2) with TRBJ2-1, with TRBD1 matching 7 bases. This CDR3 comprises 13 residues. Germline loops: CDR1 LGHDT, CDR2 YNNKEL (reference sequence). The V and J ends lost 1 base and 9 bases, in that order; junction bases with no gene match: 3. The CDR3 DNA reads as TGTGCCAGCAGCCAAGTGAGACAGGGTGAGCAGTTCTTC. The encoded protein is CASSQVRQGEQFF.

In DNA form, the CDR3 reads TGCACCAGCAGCACCCGAGGGCCCGCCACCTTCTATGGCTACACCTTC. It encodes CTSSTRGPATFYGYTF. The rearrangement uses TRBV1 and TRBJ1-2. TRBV1 counts as a pseudogene. CDR3 size: 16 residues.

This clone has a single count. The chain is built from TRBV3-1 (or the pseudogene TRBV3-2) and TRBJ1-1; no clear D gene. The CDR3 spans 12 residues. Germline CDR1 LGHDT, CDR2 YNNKEL (reference sequence). V dropped 4 bases and J dropped 3 bases, with 6 bases sitting between them. CDR3 sequence reads: CASSLLDTEAFF. CDR3 sequence (DNA): TGTGCCAGCAGCCTATTAGACACTGAAGCTTTCTTT.

This chain connects TRBV5-4 to TRBJ2-5; D is uncertain. The CDR3 totals 12 residues. V was pared by 0 bases and J by 4 bases, with 4 bases between. Germline V gene data show CDR1 as SGHNT and CDR2 as YYREEE (reference sequence). The CDR3: CASSLARETQYF. The CDR3 DNA follows: TGTGCCAGCAGCTTGGCCAGAGAGACCCAGTACTTC.

The chain joins TRBV6-1 to TRBJ1-6; 10 nucleotides align to TRBD1. This CDR3 is 16 amino acids long. The V gene's germline CDR1 is MNHNS and CDR2 SASEGT. The J segment lost 5 bases and the V segment lost 2 bases, leaving 3 bases of the junction unmatched. The CDR3, as DNA: TGTGCCAGCAGTGAACTGGGACAGGGGAATAATTCACCCCTCCACTTT. As protein: CASSELGQGNNSPLHF.

To note about this clone: Within the sample, other DNA sequences also encode this same CDR3. The J gene is TRBJ2-2, the V gene TRBV12-5; 7 bases align to TRBD1. The germline V gene has CDR1 LGHNT and CDR2 FRNRAP. The CDR3 is 15 amino acids. V lost 6 bases, J lost 0 bases, and 4 bases stayed unmatched. CDR3 residues: CASGLTGPNTGELFF. For the CDR3, the DNA is TGTGCTAGTGGCTTGACAGGGCCGAACACCGGGGAGCTGTTTTTT.

The V and J genes are TRBV7-8 and TRBJ2-7, with D perhaps TRBD1 (6 bases). Trimming stripped 5 bases from V and 3 bases from J, with 8 bases between. The CDR3 totals 12 residues. Germline CDR1 is SGHVS and CDR2 is FQNEAQ. The CDR3 here is CASSPGHYEQYF. Here the CDR3 DNA reads TGTGCCAGCAGCCCGGGACACTACGAGCAGTACTTC.

The rearrangement joins TRBV6-2 or TRBV6-3 to TRBJ1-2; perhaps TRBD1 as D (5 bases). V was pared by 0 bases and J by 8 bases, with 13 bases between. The CDR3 covers 14 residues. Per germline, CDR1 MNHEY and CDR2 SVGEGT. The chain's CDR3 is CASSYSIDRLGYTF. CDR3 DNA sequence: TGTGCCAGCAGTTACTCGATTGACAGACTCGGCTACACCTTC.

The rearrangement links TRBV4-1 to TRBJ2-5, with 7 positions matching TRBD2. V gave up 0 bases and J gave up 4 bases; unmatched junction bases: 8. Germline V gene data show CDR1 as MGHRA and CDR2 as YSYEKL. The CDR3 consists of 16 residues. CDR3 loop: CASSQDRVGGPETQYF. The CDR3 DNA sequence: TGCGCCAGCAGCCAAGATCGGGTGGGAGGGCCAGAGACCCAGTACTTC.

The chain joins TRBV7-9 to TRBJ2-5; tentative D call: TRBD1 (6 bases). Germline CDR1 SEHNR, CDR2 FQNEAQ (reference sequence). The CDR3 contains 14 residues. V lost 1 base and J 6 bases, leaving 12 bases between the germline ends. CDR3 loop: CASSLGVTGQTQYF. Written as DNA, the CDR3 is TGTGCCAGCAGCTTAGGGGTGACAGGTCAGACCCAGTACTTC. The variable domain in full, completed from reference TRBV7-9 and TRBJ2-5, reads DTGVSQNPRHKITKRGQNVTFRCDPISEHNRLYWYRQTLGQGPEFLTYFQNEAQLEKSRLLSDRFSAERPKGSFSTLEIQRTEQGDSAMYLCASSLGVTGQTQYFGPGTRLLVL.

This clone was recorded once. The chain recombines TRBV19 with TRBJ2-5, with TRBD2 identical over 7 bases. V was clipped by 7 bases and J by 5 bases; unmatched bases: 7. The CDR3 is 13 residues long. The germline V gene has CDR1 LNHDA and CDR2 SQIVND (reference sequence). CDR3 sequence (DNA): TGTGCCAGTAAGGCGTCCGGGGGGGAGACCCAGTACTTC. Amino acid sequence: CASKASGGETQYF. The full variable domain, with the rest looked up from reference TRBV19 and TRBJ2-5, is DGGITQSPKYLFRKEGQNVTLSCEQNLNHDAMYWYRQDPGQGLRLIYYSQIVNDFQKGDIAEGYSVSREKKESFPLTVTSAQKNPTAFYLCASKASGGETQYFGPGTRLLVL.

This clone has just one count. The V and J genes are TRBV6-5 and TRBJ2-7; TRBD1 matches at 8 bases. CDR3 length: 13 amino acids. Germline CDR1 MNHEY, CDR2 SVGAGI. V trimming: 10 bases; J trimming: 6 bases; junction bases outside the gene matches: 11. CDR3 protein: CATASYRGVEQYF. The CDR3, as DNA: TGTGCCACCGCGTCCTACAGGGGGGTCGAGCAGTACTTC.

V is TRBV10-3 and J is TRBJ2-5, with TRBD2 matching 11 bases. V lost 0 bases to trimming and J lost 0 bases; unmatched junction nucleotides: 9. This CDR3 has 19 amino acids. Germline V gene sequence: CDR1 ENHRY, CDR2 SYGVKD. CDR3 in DNA: TGTGCCATCAGTGAGTCCGTGCGGCTAGCGGGAGGCAACCAAGAGACCCAGTACTTC. Encoded protein: CAISESVRLAGGNQETQYF.

The V and J genes are TRBV7-8 and TRBJ1-1; no firm D call. V was shortened by 3 bases and J by 1 base, with 9 bases between the two germline ends. The CDR3 is 14 amino acids. In germline, CDR1 is SGHVS, CDR2 FQNEAQ. CDR3: CASSFHTGNTEAFF. CDR3 coding DNA: TGTGCCAGCAGCTTTCACACGGGGAACACTGAAGCTTTCTTT.

This sequence joins TRBV3-1 (or the pseudogene TRBV3-2) and TRBJ2-7; 11 bases match TRBD2. V shed 5 bases and J 1 base; nucleotides not matched to a gene: 10. Looked up from germline, CDR1 is LGHDT and CDR2 is YNNKEL (reference sequence). The CDR3 length is 17 residues. The DNA for the CDR3 is TGTGCCAGCAGCTTACGCCCCCTAGCGGGAGGTTCCTACGAGCAGTACTTC. Its protein is CASSLRPLAGGSYEQYF.

This clone was counted a single time. The junction shows a germline mismatch at one end, possibly a read error. This chain connects TRBV7-2 to TRBJ2-7, with TRBD2 matching over 10 bases. Looked up from germline, CDR1 is SGHTA and CDR2 is FQGNSA. The CDR3 is made up of 15 amino acids. This CDR3 reads CASSSQMGAGGRSDF. The CDR3 DNA follows: TGTGCCAGCAGCTCACAAATGGGAGCGGGGGGGCGCAGCGACTTC. Complete variable domain (other parts from reference TRBV7-2 and TRBJ2-7): GAGVSQSPSNKVTEKGKDVELRCDPISGHTALYWYRQSLGQGLEFLIYFQGNSAPDKSGLPSDRFSAERTGGSVSTLTIQRTQQEDSAVYLCASSSQMGAGGRSDFGPGTRLTVT.

This clone has just one count. This chain joins TRBV6-2 or TRBV6-3 and TRBJ1-5, with a weak D call TRBD1 (6 bases). Germline V gives CDR1 MNHEY, CDR2 SVGEGT. Between the trimmed V and J ends, which lost 5 bases and 3 bases, there was a span of 20 bases. The CDR3 sequence is 17 residues long. The CDR3 here is CASSLTTPRGNNQPQHF. CDR3 DNA: TGTGCCAGCAGTCTCACGACCCCGAGGGGGAACAATCAGCCCCAGCATTTT.

This clone was seen just once. The V gene is TRBV4-1, the J gene TRBJ2-2, with TRBD1 matching over 10 bases. The CDR3 runs 16 residues. Germline CDR1 reads MGHRA; CDR2 reads YSYEKL. The V segment lost 6 bases and the J segment 6 bases; nucleotides outside the gene matches: 10. CDR3 sequence reads: CASSQTGGAGPGELFF. CDR3 DNA: TGCGCCAGCAGTCAGACAGGGGGCGCTGGGCCCGGGGAGCTGTTTTTT.